This TCR beta chain was captured by sequencing in a study of T cells in Graves' hyperthyroidism and ophthalmopathy. Germline V gene lookup returns CDR1 SEHNR and CDR2 FQNEAQ (reference sequence). The CDR3 length is 16 residues. Remarks on this clonotype: As yet, its antigen is unknown. A much larger clone sits a single nucleotide away, making a read error possible.

Exclusion criteria comprised uncontrolled infection, other autoimmune disease, pregnancy or lactation. RNA transcripts provided the source from which TCR beta CDR3 regions were amplified. Using the HTBI primer set, a first-round RT-PCR was run on the TCR CDR3. TCRdb processed the multiplex PCR reads anew with MiXCR; each CDR3 protein has one entry. The sample holds fewer than 700,000 distinct CDR3 sequences; 15% to 20% are singletons and the top ten take 17%. Study results and caveats: Most thyroid clonotypes that were expanded above 0.001 also turned up in blood.

The source of this sequence is a woman between 18 and 29 years old with Graves' ophthalmopathy. What was sequenced was blood. The genes are TRBV7-9 and TRBJ2-1; 10 positions agree with TRBD2. Here the CDR3 DNA reads TGTGCCGGCAGCATTCTAGCGGGGGATTCCTACAATGAGCAGTTCTTC. Encoded protein: CAGSILAGDSYNEQFF.